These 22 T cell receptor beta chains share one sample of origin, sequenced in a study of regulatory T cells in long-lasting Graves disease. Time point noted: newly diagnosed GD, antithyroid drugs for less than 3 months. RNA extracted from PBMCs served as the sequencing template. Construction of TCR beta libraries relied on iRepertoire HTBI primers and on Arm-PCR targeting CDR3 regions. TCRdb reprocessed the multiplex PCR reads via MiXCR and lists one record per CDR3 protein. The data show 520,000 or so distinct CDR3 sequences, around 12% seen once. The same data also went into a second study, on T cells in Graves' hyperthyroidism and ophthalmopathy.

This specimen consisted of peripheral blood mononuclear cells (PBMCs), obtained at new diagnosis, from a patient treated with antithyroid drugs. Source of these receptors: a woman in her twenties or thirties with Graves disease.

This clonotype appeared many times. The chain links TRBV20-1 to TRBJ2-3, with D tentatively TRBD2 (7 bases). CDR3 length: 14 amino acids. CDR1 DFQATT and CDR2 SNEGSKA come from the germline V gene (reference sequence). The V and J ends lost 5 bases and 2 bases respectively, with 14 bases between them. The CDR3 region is CSAPRGGATDTQYF. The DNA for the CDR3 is TGCAGTGCTCCTAGGGGGGGAGCCACAGATACGCAGTATTTT.

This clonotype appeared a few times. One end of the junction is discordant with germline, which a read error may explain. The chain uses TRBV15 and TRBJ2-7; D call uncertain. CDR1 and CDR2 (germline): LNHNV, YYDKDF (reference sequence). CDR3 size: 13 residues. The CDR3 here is CATSRAGPYERYF. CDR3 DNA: TGTGCCACCAGCAGGGCCGGTCCCTACGAGCGGTACTTC. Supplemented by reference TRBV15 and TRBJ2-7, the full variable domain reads DAMVIQNPRYQVTQFGKPVTLSCSQTLNHNVMYWYQQKSSQAPKLLFHYYDKDFNNEADTPDNFQSRRPNTSFCFLDIRSPGLGDTAMYLCATSRAGPYERYFGPGTRLTVT.

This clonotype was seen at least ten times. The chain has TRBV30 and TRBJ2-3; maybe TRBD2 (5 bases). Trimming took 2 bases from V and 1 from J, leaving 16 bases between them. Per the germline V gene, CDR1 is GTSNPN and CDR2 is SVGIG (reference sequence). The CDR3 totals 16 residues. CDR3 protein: CAWSHGVALRTDTQYF. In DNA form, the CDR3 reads TGTGCCTGGAGTCACGGGGTAGCGCTACGCACAGATACGCAGTATTTT.

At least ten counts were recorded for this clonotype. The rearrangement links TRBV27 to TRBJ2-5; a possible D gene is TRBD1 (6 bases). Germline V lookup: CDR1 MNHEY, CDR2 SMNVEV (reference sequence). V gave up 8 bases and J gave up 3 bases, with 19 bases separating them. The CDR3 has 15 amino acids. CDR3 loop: CASVSTGSLEETQYF. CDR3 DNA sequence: TGTGCCAGCGTTTCGACAGGTAGCCTTGAAGAGACCCAGTACTTC.

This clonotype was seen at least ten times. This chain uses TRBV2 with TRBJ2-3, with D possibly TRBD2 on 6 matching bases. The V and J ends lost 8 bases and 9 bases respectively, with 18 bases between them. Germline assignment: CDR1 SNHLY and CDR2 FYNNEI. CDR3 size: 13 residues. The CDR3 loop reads CASSEAEEGTQYF. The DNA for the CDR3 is TGTGCCAGCTCCGAGGCCGAGGAGGGCACGCAGTATTTT.

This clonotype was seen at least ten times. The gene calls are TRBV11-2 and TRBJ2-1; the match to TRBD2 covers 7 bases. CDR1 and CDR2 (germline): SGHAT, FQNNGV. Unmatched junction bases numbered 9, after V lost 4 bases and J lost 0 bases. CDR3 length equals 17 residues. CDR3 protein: CASSSGTNPFSYNEQFF. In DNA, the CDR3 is TGTGCCAGCAGCTCCGGGACTAACCCTTTCTCCTACAATGAGCAGTTCTTC.

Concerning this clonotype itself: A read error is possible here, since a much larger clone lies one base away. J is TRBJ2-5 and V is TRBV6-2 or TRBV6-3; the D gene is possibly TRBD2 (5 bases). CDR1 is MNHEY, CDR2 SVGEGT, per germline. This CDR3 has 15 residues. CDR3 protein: CASSGSIPSQETQHF. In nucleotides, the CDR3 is TGTGCCAGCAGTGGGAGTATACCCTCACAAGAGACCCAGCACTTC.

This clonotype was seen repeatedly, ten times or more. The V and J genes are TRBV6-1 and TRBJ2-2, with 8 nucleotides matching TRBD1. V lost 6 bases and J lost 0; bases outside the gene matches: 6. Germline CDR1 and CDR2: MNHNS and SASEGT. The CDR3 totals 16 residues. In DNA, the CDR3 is TGTGCCAGCAGACCTCAGGGGGCTCCGAACACCGGGGAGCTGTTTTTT. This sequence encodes CASRPQGAPNTGELFF.

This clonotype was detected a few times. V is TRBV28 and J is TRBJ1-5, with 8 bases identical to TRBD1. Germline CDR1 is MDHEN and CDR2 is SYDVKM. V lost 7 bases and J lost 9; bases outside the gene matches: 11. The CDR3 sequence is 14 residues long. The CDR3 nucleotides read TGTGCCAGCACTCCCCGGGACAGGTCATGGCCCCAGCATTTT. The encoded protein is CASTPRDRSWPQHF.

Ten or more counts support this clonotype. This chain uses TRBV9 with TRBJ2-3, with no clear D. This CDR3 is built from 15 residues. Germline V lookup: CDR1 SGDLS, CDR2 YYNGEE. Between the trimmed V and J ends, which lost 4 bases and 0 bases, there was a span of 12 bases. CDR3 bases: TGTGCCAGCAGCCCCTTATCGGGTAGCACAGATACGCAGTATTTT. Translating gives CASSPLSGSTDTQYF.

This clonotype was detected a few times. DNA of the CDR3: TGTGCCAGCACCTTTTCGGACAGGGGGCTTCGCACTGAAGCTTTCTTT. Translating gives CASTFSDRGLRTEAFF. The chain joins TRBV6-1 to TRBJ1-1; 11 bases map to TRBD1. The CDR3 spans 16 residues. Trimming took 7 bases from V and 4 from J; bases not matched to a gene: 11. Germline-derived CDR1 and CDR2 are MNHNS and SASEGT.

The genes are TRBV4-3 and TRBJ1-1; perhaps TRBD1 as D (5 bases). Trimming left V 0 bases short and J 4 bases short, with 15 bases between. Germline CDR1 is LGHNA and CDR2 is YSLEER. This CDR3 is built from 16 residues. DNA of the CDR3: TGCGCCAGCAGCCAAGATCGGGCCACCCAGGGCACTGAAGCTTTCTTT. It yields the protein CASSQDRATQGTEAFF.

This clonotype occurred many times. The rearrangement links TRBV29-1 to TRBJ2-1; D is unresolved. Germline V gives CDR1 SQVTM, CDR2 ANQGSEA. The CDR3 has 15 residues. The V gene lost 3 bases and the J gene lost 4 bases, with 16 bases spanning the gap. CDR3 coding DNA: TGCAGCGTTGACGACTTGTACGCTAAGTACAATGAGCAGTTCTTC. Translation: CSVDDLYAKYNEQFF.

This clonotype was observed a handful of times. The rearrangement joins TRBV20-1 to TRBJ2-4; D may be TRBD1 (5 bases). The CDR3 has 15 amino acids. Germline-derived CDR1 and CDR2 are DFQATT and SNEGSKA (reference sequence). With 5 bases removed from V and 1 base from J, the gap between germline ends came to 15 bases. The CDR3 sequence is CSAGHLGLAKNIQYF. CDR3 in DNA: TGCAGTGCTGGACATTTAGGGTTGGCCAAAAACATTCAGTACTTC.

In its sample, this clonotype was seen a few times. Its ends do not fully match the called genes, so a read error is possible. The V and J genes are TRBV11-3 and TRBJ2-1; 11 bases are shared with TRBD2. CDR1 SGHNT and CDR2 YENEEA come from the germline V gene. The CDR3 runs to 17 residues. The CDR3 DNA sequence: TGCGCCAGCAGCCAAAGGCCCCGACTAGCGGGATTGGGTGAGCAGTTCTTC. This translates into CASSQRPRLAGLGEQFF.

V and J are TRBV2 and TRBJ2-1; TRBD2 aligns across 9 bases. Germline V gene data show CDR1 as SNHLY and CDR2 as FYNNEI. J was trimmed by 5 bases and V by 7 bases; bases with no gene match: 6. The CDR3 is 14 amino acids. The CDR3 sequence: CASMLASGDNEQFF. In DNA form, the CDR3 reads TGTGCCAGCATGCTCGCTAGCGGGGACAATGAGCAGTTCTTC.

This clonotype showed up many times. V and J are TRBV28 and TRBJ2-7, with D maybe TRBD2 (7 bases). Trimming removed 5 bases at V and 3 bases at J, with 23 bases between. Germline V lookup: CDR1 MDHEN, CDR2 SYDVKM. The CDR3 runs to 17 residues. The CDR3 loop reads CASSPGGGAGSLYEQYF. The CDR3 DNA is TGTGCCAGCAGTCCCGGAGGGGGGGCGGGGTCCCTCTACGAGCAGTACTTC. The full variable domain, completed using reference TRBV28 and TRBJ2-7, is DVKVTQSSRYLVKRTGEKVFLECVQDMDHENMFWYRQDPGLGLRLIYFSYDVKMKEKGDIPEGYSVSREKKERFSLILESASTNQTSMYLCASSPGGGAGSLYEQYFGPGTRLTVT.

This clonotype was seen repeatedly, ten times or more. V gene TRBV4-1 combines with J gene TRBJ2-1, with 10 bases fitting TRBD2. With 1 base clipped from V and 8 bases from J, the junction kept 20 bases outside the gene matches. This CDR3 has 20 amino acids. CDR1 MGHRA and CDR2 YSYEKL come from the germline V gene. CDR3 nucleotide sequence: TGCGCCAGCAGCCAAGTGCAGGCCTTAACAGCGGGAGGGCCTCGGGATGAGCAGTTCTTC. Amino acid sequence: CASSQVQALTAGGPRDEQFF.

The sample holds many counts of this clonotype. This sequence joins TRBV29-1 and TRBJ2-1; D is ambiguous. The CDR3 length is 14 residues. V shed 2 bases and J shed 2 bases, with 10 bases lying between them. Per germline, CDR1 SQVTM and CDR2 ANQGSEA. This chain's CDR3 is CSVEPSETYNEQFF. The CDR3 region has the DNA TGCAGCGTTGAACCCAGTGAGACCTACAATGAGCAGTTCTTC.

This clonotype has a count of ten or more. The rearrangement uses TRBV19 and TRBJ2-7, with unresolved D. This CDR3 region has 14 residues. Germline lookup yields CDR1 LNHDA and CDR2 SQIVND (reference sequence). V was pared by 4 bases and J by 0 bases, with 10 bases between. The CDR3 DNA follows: TGTGCCAGTAGTAAGGGCCCAAACTCCTACGAGCAGTACTTC. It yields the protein CASSKGPNSYEQYF.

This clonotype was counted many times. This CDR3 is CAVRGLNDYGYTF. DNA of the CDR3: TGTGCCGTCAGGGGGCTTAACGACTATGGCTACACCTTC. The rearrangement uses TRBV11-2 and TRBJ1-2; 8 bases fit TRBD1. This CDR3 has 13 amino acids. V shed 11 bases, J shed 3 bases, and the junction held 8 bases outside the gene matches. Looked up from germline, CDR1 is SGHAT and CDR2 is FQNNGV.

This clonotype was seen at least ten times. The CDR3 coding sequence is TGTGCCAGCAGCTTAGGCAGGGGTTCACCCCTCCACTTT. It yields the protein CASSLGRGSPLHF. The chain employs TRBV7-2 and TRBJ1-6; tentative D call: TRBD1 (6 bases). This CDR3 has 13 residues. Germline V gives CDR1 SGHTA, CDR2 FQGNSA. V was cut by 1 base and J by 9 bases, with 7 bases left in between.